The 26 T cell receptor beta chains listed next were all sequenced from one sample in a study of metastatic and nonmetastatic thyroid tumors (dated by TCRdb to the early 2020s). No treatment had been received by any patient before thyroid surgery. Library creation used PCR. The sequencer listed for this sample is Illumina HiSeq 4000. The raw public data were reprocessed by TCRdb itself: fastp quality trimming at Q25, MiXCR clonotype calling, in-frame beta chains only. This sample comprises 17,000 or so clones, less than 30% of them detected only once. Roughly 15% of the sample is held by the ten biggest clonotypes. The specimen sequenced was adjacent normal tissue. The receptors were sampled from a female donor with papillary thyroid cancer or a benign thyroid nodule (not recorded which). Some clones in this sample may be carry-over from other donors' samples.

This clone was seen at least ten times. V is TRBV4-3 and J is TRBJ1-2, with TRBD1 as a possible D gene (5 bases). The CDR3 is made up of 15 amino acids. V gave up 0 bases and J gave up 8 bases, with 16 bases separating them. The germline V gene encodes CDR1 LGHNA and CDR2 YSLEER. The CDR3 here is CASSQDFTAGDGYTF. For the CDR3, the DNA is TGCGCCAGCAGCCAAGATTTTACAGCCGGGGACGGCTACACCTTC.

This chain links TRBV3-1 with TRBJ1-2, with 7 nucleotides matching TRBD1. CDR3 size: 13 residues. Germline CDR1 and CDR2: LGHDT and YNNKEL (reference sequence). The J segment lost 2 bases and the V segment lost 4 bases, leaving 1 base of the junction unmatched. The CDR3 spells CASSPQGNYGYTF. The CDR3, as DNA: TGTGCCAGCAGCCCACAGGGGAACTATGGCTACACCTTC. The variable domain in full, completed from reference TRBV3-1 and TRBJ1-2, reads DTAVSQTPKYLVTQMGNDKSIKCEQNLGHDTMYWYKQDSKKFLKIMFSYNNKELIINETVPNRFSPKSPDKAHLNLHINSLELGDSAVYFCASSPQGNYGYTFGSGTRLTVV.

The chain carries TRBV12-3 or TRBV12-4 and TRBJ2-2; D gene unclear. There are 13 residues in the CDR3. Trimming removed 7 bases at V and 5 bases at J, with 11 bases between. The CDR3 loop is CASTLRQTGELFF. CDR3 bases: TGTGCCAGCACCCTCCGACAAACCGGGGAGCTGTTTTTT.

The rearrangement uses TRBV5-1 and TRBJ1-1; no reliable D call. The CDR3 spans 15 residues. Germline V lookup: CDR1 SGHRS, CDR2 YFSETQ. Trimming shortened V by 0 bases and J by 1 base, and 10 bases separated the two germline ends. The CDR3 DNA reads as TGCGCCAGCAGCTTGGACTTTACTCCGAACACTGAAGCTTTCTTT. This codes for CASSLDFTPNTEAFF.

This chain joins TRBV27 and TRBJ2-5; 10 bases are shared with TRBD2. Germline trimming cut 6 bases from V and 0 bases from J; bases unmatched to any gene: 4. Germline V CDR1 and CDR2: MNHEY, SMNVEV (reference sequence). The CDR3 consists of 15 residues. The CDR3 nucleotides are TGTGCCAGCAGAGCGGGAGGGTCCTACCAAGAGACCCAGTACTTC. Protein sequence: CASRAGGSYQETQYF.

This chain joins TRBV5-8 and TRBJ2-2, with TRBD2 identical over 9 bases. Germline CDR1 reads SGHTS; CDR2 reads YDEGEE. The CDR3 extends over 16 amino acids. Germline trimming cut 4 bases from V and 4 bases from J; bases unmatched to any gene: 8. The CDR3 bases are TGTGCCAGCAGCGACGAGCGGGAGGCCGCCACCGGGGAGCTGTTTTTT. Protein sequence: CASSDEREAATGELFF.

The sample holds a few counts of this clone. This same CDR3 is encoded by further DNA sequences in the sample. This chain uses TRBV12-3 or TRBV12-4 with TRBJ2-7, with TRBD1 matching over 10 bases. The ends lost 2 bases at V and 7 bases at J; junction bases unmatched: 11. The CDR3 spans 16 residues. Here the CDR3 reads CASSLNSPGTGAEQYF. The CDR3 nucleotides are TGTGCCAGCAGTTTAAATTCACCCGGGACAGGGGCAGAGCAGTACTTC.

The chain combines TRBV11-1 with TRBJ2-2; D might be TRBD1 or TRBD2, each matching 5 bases. Germline values: CDR1 SGHAT, CDR2 FQDESV (reference sequence). V was trimmed by 0 bases and J by 16 bases, leaving 24 bases between them. This CDR3 is 16 amino acids long. CDR3 sequence: CASSLARGDFHGEPFF. DNA for the CDR3: TGTGCCAGCAGCTTAGCGAGGGGCGATTTTCACGGGGAACCGTTTTTT.

The chain carries TRBV20-1 and TRBJ2-1; 12 bases are shared with TRBD2. J lost 7 bases, V lost 5 bases, and 9 bases had no gene match. From germline, CDR1 is DFQATT and CDR2 SNEGSKA (reference sequence). CDR3 length: 15 residues. CDR3 coding DNA: TGCAGTGCTCCTTCGACTAGCGGGAGTTTAAATGAGCAGTTCTTC. It specifies CSAPSTSGSLNEQFF.

The J gene is TRBJ2-1, the V gene TRBV4-2, with D perhaps matching TRBD1 (6 bases). Per germline, CDR1 LGHNA and CDR2 YNFKEQ. The length of the CDR3 is 14 residues. V was cut by 1 base and J by 9 bases, with 13 bases left in between. The CDR3 nucleotides are TGTGCCAGCAGCCAAGTTCTTGTAGGGGGTGAGCAGTTCTTC. This encodes CASSQVLVGGEQFF.

This clone was recorded a few times. V usage is TRBV5-1 and J usage is TRBJ2-5; the D is unclear. The CDR3 runs 15 residues. The germline gives CDR1 SGHRS, CDR2 YFSETQ. Between the trimmed V and J ends, which lost 2 bases and 4 bases, there was a span of 15 bases. The CDR3 DNA reads as TGCGCCAGCAGCTTTATCGCTCAGGTGGGAGAGACCCAGTACTTC. It encodes CASSFIAQVGETQYF.

This clone showed up just a few times. The rearrangement joins TRBV2 to TRBJ2-1; D uncertain. The CDR3 contains 12 residues. In germline, CDR1 is SNHLY, CDR2 FYNNEI. Trimming took 1 base from V and 3 from J, leaving 1 base between them. The CDR3 sequence is CASSEDYNEQFF. CDR3 nucleotide sequence: TGTGCCAGCAGTGAAGACTACAATGAGCAGTTCTTC.

The chain employs TRBV6-1 and TRBJ1-2; the D is unclear. This CDR3 spans 15 amino acids. The V end lost 0 bases, the J end lost 7 bases, and 15 bases lay between the germline ends. Per germline, CDR1 MNHNS and CDR2 SASEGT. The CDR3 sequence: CASSEALRGLGGYTF. CDR3 DNA sequence: TGTGCCAGCAGTGAAGCGCTTCGGGGTTTGGGTGGCTACACCTTC.

The chain joins TRBV12-3 or TRBV12-4 to TRBJ1-1; 8 bases fit TRBD1. This CDR3 spans 14 amino acids. V gave up 7 bases and J gave up 0 bases; unmatched junction bases: 4. The CDR3: CASTSGQVNTEAFF. The CDR3 nucleotides read TGTGCCAGCACCTCGGGACAGGTGAACACTGAAGCTTTCTTT.

This sequence joins TRBV19 and TRBJ2-1; D uncertain. There are 11 residues in the CDR3. With 7 bases removed from V and 11 bases from J, the gap between germline ends came to 12 bases. CDR1 and CDR2 (germline): LNHDA, SQIVND (reference sequence). CDR3 nucleotides: TGTGCCAGTACCGGCGGATCTAAGCAGTTCTTC. Translating gives CASTGGSKQFF.

The chain combines TRBV6-1 with TRBJ1-2; D possibly corresponds to TRBD1 (6 bases). The CDR3 covers 11 residues. The V gene lost 1 base and the J gene lost 12 bases, with 9 bases spanning the gap. Germline loops: CDR1 MNHNS, CDR2 SASEGT. The CDR3, as DNA: TGTGCCAGCAGTGAAGGGGGGCGGGACACCTTC. Translated: CASSEGGRDTF.

In its sample, this clone was seen a few times. The chain links TRBV11-1 to TRBJ2-1; 9 bases map to TRBD2. V trimming: 2 bases; J trimming: 8 bases; junction bases outside the gene matches: 10. CDR1 SGHAT and CDR2 FQDESV come from the germline V gene (reference sequence). The CDR3 has 16 amino acids. The CDR3 spells CASSLLPGLARDEQFF. The DNA for the CDR3 is TGTGCCAGCAGCTTACTTCCGGGACTAGCAAGAGATGAGCAGTTCTTC.

By frequency in the sample, this clone is large. This chain uses TRBV27 with TRBJ2-2, with unresolved D. Germline-derived CDR1 and CDR2 are MNHEY and SMNVEV (reference sequence). Trimming took off 3 bases at V and 0 bases at J, with 5 bases between the two ends. CDR3 length: 14 amino acids. The CDR3 reads CASSLGANTGELFF. The CDR3 bases are TGTGCCAGCAGTTTGGGTGCGAACACCGGGGAGCTGTTTTTT.

About this clone itself: The junction does not match germline at one end; this may be a read error. The CDR3 sequence is CVSSERQGSYEQYF. DNA for the CDR3: TGTGTCAGCAGCGAAAGGCAGGGGTCCTACGAGCAGTACTTT. The gene calls are TRBV6-1 and TRBJ2-7, with a weak D call TRBD1 (6 bases). This CDR3 has 14 residues. Germline CDR1 is MNHNS and CDR2 is SASEGT.

This clone ranks as medium-sized (0.01 to 0.1%). This sequence joins TRBV6-4 and TRBJ2-1; 10 bases agree with TRBD2. Trimming removed 2 bases from V and 5 bases from J; junction bases left unmatched: 9. Germline V gene data show CDR1 as MRHNA and CDR2 as SNTAGT. The CDR3 consists of 17 residues. The CDR3 DNA reads as TGTGCCAGCAGTGACCCCACCACTAGCGGGACAAACAATGAGCAGTTCTTC. Translated: CASSDPTTSGTNNEQFF.

This clone rates as medium-sized. The chain couples TRBV13 to TRBJ2-4, with D unclear. The CDR3 is 14 residues long. V dropped 4 bases and J dropped 6 bases, with 13 bases sitting between them. The V gene's germline CDR1 is PRHDT and CDR2 FYEKMQ (reference sequence). The DNA for the CDR3 is TGTGCCAGCAGCTCCCGGGTTTTTAGAAACATTCAGTACTTC. Its translation is CASSSRVFRNIQYF.

This clone was detected many times. This rearrangement joins TRBV2 to TRBJ1-3; maybe TRBD1 (5 bases). V was shortened by 2 bases and J by 7 bases, with 12 bases between the two germline ends. Germline V gene data show CDR1 as SNHLY and CDR2 as FYNNEI. The CDR3 length is 14 residues. CDR3 coding DNA: TGTGCCAGCAGTGAACAGGGTCCGAGTAACACCATATATTTT. It encodes CASSEQGPSNTIYF.

This clone came up many times. The CDR3 protein is CASSLASAGSGNTIYF. CDR3 coding DNA: TGTGCCAGCAGCTTAGCCAGTGCGGGCTCTGGAAACACCATATATTTT. This sequence joins TRBV7-2 and TRBJ1-3; D uncertain. CDR3 length: 16 amino acids. Germline V CDR1 and CDR2: SGHTA, FQGNSA. Deletions cut 0 bases from V and 0 bases from J, with 9 bases between.

The chain uses TRBV6-1 and TRBJ2-1; D uncertain. This CDR3 has 15 residues. Trimming removed 6 bases at V and 0 bases at J, with 12 bases between. CDR1 MNHNS and CDR2 SASEGT come from the germline V gene. The CDR3 DNA follows: TGTGCCAGCAGCCCGAAGGTGACCTCCTACAATGAGCAGTTCTTC. Protein product: CASSPKVTSYNEQFF.

This clone has ten or more counts. V and J are TRBV6-1 and TRBJ2-7; 7 nucleotides match TRBD1. V trimming: 5 bases; J trimming: 2 bases; junction bases outside the gene matches: 6. CDR3 size: 14 residues. Germline assignment: CDR1 MNHNS and CDR2 SASEGT. CDR3 in DNA: TGTGCCAGCAGTCAACAGGGGCACCCCTACGAGCAGTACTTC. It codes for CASSQQGHPYEQYF.

With regard to this clone: A much larger clone lies one base from this, so it may be a read error. Other DNA variants within this sample encode the same CDR3. The CDR3 loop is CASSHRSTGGREAFF. The CDR3 DNA is TGCGCCAGCAGCCACCGATCGACAGGGGGCCGTGAAGCTTTCTTT. This rearrangement joins TRBV28 to TRBJ1-1, with 10 bases matching TRBD1. CDR1 and CDR2 (germline): MDHEN, SYDVKM. This CDR3 contains 15 residues.